The 9 T cell receptor beta chains below were found in one sample sequenced in a study of cytomegalovirus exposure and HLA in healthy donors. PCR primers comprised 60 Vbeta and 13 Jbeta primers. This table comes from immunoSEQ multiplex PCR, and its TCRdb copy is limited to in-frame clones, with some not included. The data contain approximately 150,000 clones, around 77% of them seen just once; the ten biggest clones take up approximately 1.6%. The sample comprised PBMCs. The receptors were gathered from a woman in her thirties in good health and CMV-seronegative.

This clone was seen only a few times. This chain links TRBV28 with TRBJ2-7, with D unclear. There are 15 residues in the CDR3. Trimming stripped 3 bases from V and 1 base from J, with 13 bases between. The germline V gene has CDR1 MDHEN and CDR2 SYDVKM. The chain's CDR3 is CASSLVTFGSYEQYF. The CDR3 DNA is TGTGCCAGCAGTTTGGTGACTTTCGGTTCCTACGAGCAGTACTTC.

The chain links TRBV20-1 to TRBJ1-5; D ambiguous. The CDR3 extends over 11 amino acids. Trimming took 5 bases from V and 3 from J, leaving 5 bases between them. Germline V gene sequence: CDR1 DFQATT, CDR2 SNEGSKA (reference sequence). CDR3 in amino acids: CSAYNNQPQHF. As DNA, the CDR3 is TGCAGTGCTTACAACAATCAGCCCCAGCATTTT.

The chain is built from TRBV4-1 and TRBJ1-5; TRBD1 might be the D (6 bases). The CDR3 spans 15 residues. V was shortened by 1 base and J by 1 base, with 8 bases between the two germline ends. Germline CDR1 is MGHRA and CDR2 is YSYEKL. CDR3 sequence: CASSQVQGSNQPQHF. In DNA, the CDR3 is TGCGCCAGCAGCCAAGTACAGGGAAGCAATCAGCCCCAGCATTTT.

The V gene is TRBV27, the J gene TRBJ2-7; perhaps TRBD2 as D (6 bases). V lost 10 bases, J lost 4 bases, and 17 bases lay in between. The germline V gene encodes CDR1 MNHEY and CDR2 SMNVEV (reference sequence). The CDR3 has 13 amino acids. For the CDR3, the DNA is TGTGCCACCCAGACTAGTTCTAATTACGAGCAGTACTTC. This sequence encodes CATQTSSNYEQYF.

The CDR3 is CSVMDRGLGAEAFF. CDR3 in DNA: TGCAGCGTGATGGACAGGGGGCTTGGCGCTGAAGCTTTCTTT. The genes are TRBV29-1 and TRBJ1-1, with TRBD1 matching over 11 bases. The V gene end was trimmed by 6 bases and the J gene end by 6 bases; junction bases not matched to a gene: 9. There are 14 residues in the CDR3. Germline V gene lookup returns CDR1 SQVTM and CDR2 ANQGSEA. Full variable domain (remainder filled in from reference TRBV29-1 and TRBJ1-1): SAVISQKPSRDICQRGTSLTIQCQVDSQVTMMFWYRQQPGQSLTLIATANQGSEATYESGFVIDKFPISRPNLTFSTLTVSNMSPEDSSIYLCSVMDRGLGAEAFFGQGTRLTVV.

This rearrangement joins TRBV5-4 to TRBJ1-1; D ambiguous. The germline CDR1 and CDR2 sequences are SGHNT and YYREEE (reference sequence). Trimming took off 4 bases at V and 0 bases at J, with 7 bases between the two ends. The CDR3 is 13 residues long. CDR3 nucleotide sequence: TGTGCCAGCAGCCCGGGGATGAACACTGAAGCTTTCTTT. Its translation: CASSPGMNTEAFF.

Regarding this clone: At one end, the junction sequence differs from germline, possibly due to a read error. The chain links TRBV19 to TRBJ1-2, with D possibly matching TRBD1 (6 bases). The CDR3 runs 12 residues. Germline V gives CDR1 LNHDA, CDR2 SQIVND (reference sequence). CDR3 protein: CASSGTLRGYPF. The CDR3 nucleotides are TGTGCCAGTAGCGGGACACTTCGTGGCTACCCCTTC.

This clone was recorded only once. The V and J genes are TRBV14 and TRBJ2-7, with TRBD2 matching 11 bases. Germline CDR1 is SGHDN and CDR2 is FVKESK. Trimming cost V 4 bases and J 3 bases; bases outside gene matches: 5. This CDR3 has 15 residues. This chain's CDR3 is CASSLRLAGFYEQYF. In DNA form, the CDR3 reads TGTGCCAGCAGCCTACGACTAGCGGGGTTCTACGAGCAGTACTTC.

This chain joins TRBV5-1 and TRBJ1-2; a weak D match, TRBD1 (6 bases). Germline loops: CDR1 SGHRS, CDR2 YFSETQ. The CDR3 covers 14 residues. The ends were cut back, 2 bases at V and 2 bases at J, with 10 bases in the middle. CDR3 sequence: CASSLGTTNYGYTF. In nucleotides, the CDR3 is TGCGCCAGCAGCTTAGGGACAACAAACTATGGCTACACCTTC.